The entry below describes one T cell receptor (beta chain). Antigen unknown. This entry comes from a study of T cells after yellow fever vaccination. Study-level background: Low-cell-number fractions underwent preparation using SMART-Seq v4 Ultra Low Input.

Study conclusions and caveats: Clones from primary vaccination mostly reappeared after the booster (about 97% CD4, under 90% CD8). Some clonotypes, a small share, were shared between CD4 and CD8 compartments.

Making TCR cDNA involved 5'RACE template switching, which added UMIs and a universal primer site. TCRdb reprocessed the 5' RACE reads with MiXCR, giving one entry per CDR3 protein. The sample shows approximately 510,000 distinct CDR3 sequences, about a fifth of them seen only once. V dropped 5 bases and J dropped 7; count of bases not matched to a gene: 7. CDR1 and CDR2 (germline): PRHDT, FYEKMQ (reference sequence). CDR3 length equals 14 residues. Sequenced material: PBMCs, taken about 20 days after the first yellow fever vaccination. The source is a man between 18 and 29 years old who received the YFV17D yellow fever vaccine. This chain uses TRBV13 with TRBJ2-4; TRBD1 matches at 8 bases. Written as DNA, the CDR3 is TGTGCCAGCAGCCCGACAGGGGAGGAGAACATTCAGTACTTC. Amino acids: CASSPTGEENIQYF.